The 12 T cell receptor beta chains below were found in one sample sequenced in a study of blood T cell repertoires in COVID-19. The repertoire was sequenced with immunoSEQ multiplex PCR; TCRdb's copy has only in-frame clones and lacks some. The sample holds 150,000 to 200,000 clones, around 80% seen once. Sample: peripheral blood. The receptors derive from a man in his sixties or seventies with active or convalescent COVID-19.

This chain uses TRBV30 with TRBJ1-4; D is unresolved. Trimming cost V 0 bases and J 11 bases, with 10 bases left between them. The germline V gene has CDR1 GTSNPN and CDR2 SVGIG (reference sequence). This CDR3 is built from 12 residues. CDR3: CAWSVLDRKLFF. The CDR3 coding sequence is TGTGCCTGGAGTGTACTAGATCGGAAACTGTTTTTT.

The DNA of the CDR3 is TGTGCCAGCTCAGGACAGGGGAATGAAAAACTGTTTTTT. Its protein product is CASSGQGNEKLFF. The chain couples TRBV18 to TRBJ1-4; 9 nucleotides match TRBD1. Germline CDR1 KGHSH, CDR2 LQKENI. The CDR3 extends over 13 amino acids. The ends lost 5 bases at V and 5 bases at J; junction bases unmatched: 0.

The chain links TRBV5-6 to TRBJ2-1; 9 nucleotides agree with TRBD1. V shed 3 bases, J shed 4 bases, and the junction held 11 bases outside the gene matches. The CDR3 is 17 residues long. CDR1 is SGHDT, CDR2 YYEEEE, per germline. The CDR3 coding sequence is TGTGCCAGCAGCTCGCCCGGGACAGGGACTCGTTACAATGAGCAGTTCTTC. Translation: CASSSPGTGTRYNEQFF.

The chain uses TRBV7-2 and TRBJ2-7; 7 bases match TRBD1. J gave up 1 base and V 6 bases, and 9 bases lay outside the gene matches. CDR1 and CDR2 from the germline V gene are SGHTA and FQGNSA. The CDR3 consists of 15 residues. CDR3 protein: CASRSTGEKSYEQYF. As DNA, the CDR3 is TGTGCCAGCAGGTCTACAGGGGAGAAATCCTACGAGCAGTACTTC. The whole variable domain, remainder taken from reference TRBV7-2 and TRBJ2-7, is GAGVSQSPSNKVTEKGKDVELRCDPISGHTALYWYRQSLGQGLEFLIYFQGNSAPDKSGLPSDRFSAERTGGSVSTLTIQRTQQEDSAVYLCASRSTGEKSYEQYFGPGTRLTVT.

The chain joins TRBV6-6 to TRBJ1-1; D unresolved. The CDR3 extends over 14 amino acids. Germline V gene lookup returns CDR1 MNHNY and CDR2 SVGAGI (reference sequence). Trimming shortened V by 8 bases and J by 5 bases, and 18 bases separated the two germline ends. The CDR3 is CASAFGREGTEAFF. The CDR3 bases are TGTGCCAGCGCCTTCGGGAGGGAGGGAACTGAAGCTTTCTTT.

The V and J genes are TRBV4-1 and TRBJ1-1, with D tentatively TRBD1 (5 bases). This CDR3 has 14 amino acids. Germline V gives CDR1 MGHRA, CDR2 YSYEKL. Trimming left V 3 bases short and J 7 bases short, with 15 bases between. Here the CDR3 reads CASSHAGSKNEAFF. As DNA, the CDR3 is TGCGCCAGCAGCCACGCAGGGTCCAAGAATGAAGCTTTCTTT.

This clone was counted only a few times. This chain links TRBV6-6 with TRBJ1-5; TRBD1 agrees at 12 bases. The CDR3 has 15 residues. V shed 7 bases and J 6 bases; nucleotides not matched to a gene: 7. Germline CDR1 MNHNY, CDR2 SVGAGI (reference sequence). The DNA of the CDR3 is TGTGCCAGCAACTACGGGACAGGGGGCGGTCAGCCCCAGCATTTT. Translation: CASNYGTGGGQPQHF.

V usage is TRBV7-9 and J usage is TRBJ1-6; D possibly corresponds to TRBD1 (5 bases). CDR3 length: 14 amino acids. The germline CDR1 and CDR2 sequences are SEHNR and FQNEAQ (reference sequence). Deletions cut 3 bases from V and 10 bases from J, with 13 bases between. The CDR3 region has the DNA TGTGCCAGCAGCTTTCAGGGTCTGGGATCACCCCTCCACTTT. Amino acids: CASSFQGLGSPLHF.

In DNA, the CDR3 is TGTGCCAGTAGTATCGGCTTTGGGGGGGACACTGAAGCTTTCTTT. Translation gives CASSIGFGGDTEAFF. J is TRBJ1-1 and V is TRBV19, with D perhaps matching TRBD1 (5 bases). V was cut by 3 bases and J by 3 bases, with 14 bases left in between. CDR1 is LNHDA, CDR2 SQIVND, per germline (reference sequence). The CDR3 is 15 residues long.

V and J are TRBV5-6 and TRBJ1-3, with 7 bases lining up with TRBD1. CDR1 and CDR2 from the germline V gene are SGHDT and YYEEEE. The CDR3 extends over 15 amino acids. V gave up 0 bases and J gave up 5 bases; unmatched junction bases: 5. The CDR3 region has the DNA TGTGCCAGCAGCTTGGGACAGGGTTTGAGAAACACCATATATTTT. Residues: CASSLGQGLRNTIYF.

This chain connects TRBV5-8 to TRBJ2-4; D unclear. Germline V gene lookup returns CDR1 SGHTS and CDR2 YDEGEE. The V end was cut by 0 bases, the J end by 0 bases, with 10 bases between. CDR3 size: 16 residues. CDR3 nucleotides: TGTGCCAGCAGCTTGGGACACGTACTAGCCAAAAACATTCAGTACTTC. This sequence encodes CASSLGHVLAKNIQYF. The variable domain in full, completed from reference TRBV5-8 and TRBJ2-4, reads EAGVTQSPTHLIKTRGQQATLRCSPISGHTSVYWYQQALGLGLQFLLWYDEGEERNRGNFPPRFSGRQFPNYSSELNVNALELEDSALYLCASSLGHVLAKNIQYFGAGTRLSVL.

The chain recombines TRBV7-2 with TRBJ2-7; the match to TRBD1 covers 10 bases. Germline CDR1 SGHTA, CDR2 FQGNSA. The CDR3 has 18 amino acids. The junction had 14 bases not matched to a gene; V was cut back by 5 bases and J by 1 base. CDR3 loop: CASSAPGTGVSGSYEQYF. As DNA, the CDR3 is TGTGCCAGCAGCGCGCCAGGGACAGGGGTCTCTGGATCCTACGAGCAGTACTTC. Full variable domain (outside the CDR3, taken from reference TRBV7-2 and TRBJ2-7): GAGVSQSPSNKVTEKGKDVELRCDPISGHTALYWYRQSLGQGLEFLIYFQGNSAPDKSGLPSDRFSAERTGGSVSTLTIQRTQQEDSAVYLCASSAPGTGVSGSYEQYFGPGTRLTVT.